The 18 T cell receptor beta chains given below trace back to one sample, sequenced in a study of OX40 agonist ivuxolimab in advanced cancers. Method: immunoSEQ multiplex PCR; TCRdb's copy keeps in-frame clones and lacks some. The sample yields around 76,000 clones, approximately 87% seen once. This specimen consisted of CD4+ or CD8+ T cells sorted from blood, obtained in a trial of the OX40 agonist ivuxolimab. These receptors all stem from an adult with an advanced solid tumor such as melanoma, head and neck, liver or kidney cancer.

The chain has TRBV25-1 and TRBJ2-5, with D perhaps matching TRBD2 (6 bases). The J call may be faulty, since TRBJ2-7 better matches the DNA end. CDR1 and CDR2 from the germline V gene are MGHDK and SYGVNS. The CDR3 extends over 13 amino acids. This chain's CDR3 is CASRTGSSYEQYF. CDR3 in DNA: TGTGCCAGCAGAACCGGGAGCTCCTACGAGCAGTACTTC.

This clone has a single count. This rearrangement joins TRBV9 to TRBJ1-6, with D maybe TRBD1 (5 bases). This CDR3 contains 15 residues. Germline V gene data show CDR1 as SGDLS and CDR2 as YYNGEE. Trimming took 0 bases from V and 10 from J, leaving 14 bases between them. CDR3 protein: CASSVGDPDRSPLHF. CDR3 DNA: TGTGCCAGCAGCGTAGGGGACCCAGATAGGTCACCCCTCCACTTT.

The rearrangement joins TRBV7-2 to TRBJ2-1; the D is unclear. CDR1 is SGHTA, CDR2 FQGNSA, per germline. The CDR3 extends over 15 amino acids. V was trimmed by 6 bases and J by 9 bases, leaving 21 bases between them. CDR3 residues: CASSLVGQWMSEQFF. CDR3 nucleotide sequence: TGTGCCAGCAGTCTAGTTGGCCAGTGGATGAGTGAGCAGTTCTTC.

This sequence joins TRBV7-8 and TRBJ2-2, with 16 nucleotides matching TRBD2. The trim removed 5 bases at V and 6 bases at J, leaving 0 bases unmatched. Per germline, CDR1 SGHVS and CDR2 FQNEAQ. CDR3 length: 15 amino acids. CDR3 region: CASSGTSGRAGELFF. CDR3 sequence (DNA): TGTGCCAGCAGCGGGACTAGCGGGAGGGCCGGGGAGCTGTTTTTT.

CDR3 amino acids: CAISEAAKAGNQPQHF. In nucleotides, the CDR3 is TGTGCCATCAGTGAGGCGGCGAAAGCAGGAAATCAGCCCCAGCATTTT. The chain has TRBV10-3 and TRBJ1-5; D call uncertain. The germline V gene has CDR1 ENHRY and CDR2 SYGVKD. CDR3 size: 16 residues. Trimming stripped 2 bases from V and 4 bases from J, with 15 bases between.

The chain carries TRBV6-6 and TRBJ2-7; D not resolved. This CDR3 is built from 11 residues. V lost 8 bases, J lost 1 base, and 6 bases lay in between. The germline V gene encodes CDR1 MNHNY and CDR2 SVGAGI (reference sequence). CDR3 sequence reads: CASRLSYEQYF. The CDR3 bases are TGTGCCAGCCGGCTATCCTACGAGCAGTACTTC.

This clone came up a few times. Sequence at one end of the junction differs from germline and may be a read error. The J gene is TRBJ1-1, the V gene TRBV6-1; 8 bases are shared with TRBD1. The CDR3 is 14 amino acids. Germline-derived CDR1 and CDR2 are MNHNS and SASEGT. DNA of the CDR3: TGTGCCAGCAGGGAAGGACAGGGATACACTGAAGCTTTCTTT. Protein: CASREGQGYTEAFF.

The CDR3 loop is CASSIGQTNYGYTF. CDR3 bases: TGTGCCAGTAGTATTGGGCAAACTAACTATGGCTACACCTTC. The chain couples TRBV19 to TRBJ1-2; D uncertain. Looked up from germline, CDR1 is LNHDA and CDR2 is SQIVND (reference sequence). V was trimmed by 3 bases and J by 0 bases, leaving 8 bases between them. The CDR3 runs 14 residues.

This clone was recorded once. V gene TRBV6-6 combines with J gene TRBJ1-3; D uncertain. CDR1 is MNHNY, CDR2 SVGAGI, per germline (reference sequence). This CDR3 has 13 residues. Trimming took off 6 bases at V and 0 bases at J, with 6 bases between the two ends. The CDR3 protein is CASRKDSGNTIYF. CDR3 in DNA: TGTGCCAGCAGAAAGGACTCTGGAAACACCATATATTTT.

This clone came up a few times. V usage is TRBV2 and J usage is TRBJ1-5; 7 bases line up with TRBD1. The V gene's germline CDR1 is SNHLY and CDR2 FYNNEI. J lost 6 bases, V lost 7 bases, and 9 bases had no gene match. This CDR3 has 14 amino acids. The CDR3 is CASNLQGFRQPQHF. CDR3 bases: TGTGCCAGCAACTTACAGGGGTTTCGTCAGCCCCAGCATTTT. Together with reference TRBV2 and TRBJ1-5, the CDR3 gives the full variable domain: EPEVTQTPSHQVTQMGQEVILRCVPISNHLYFYWYRQILGQKVEFLVSFYNNEISEKSEIFDDQFSVERPDGSNFTLKIRSTKLEDSAMYFCASNLQGFRQPQHFGDGTRLSIL.

This chain connects TRBV7-8 to TRBJ2-2; 10 nucleotides line up with TRBD2. The CDR3 extends over 16 amino acids. Germline V gene sequence: CDR1 SGHVS, CDR2 FQNEAQ. The junction had 8 bases not matched to a gene; V was cut back by 5 bases and J by 5 bases. This CDR3 reads CASSLLAGGGTGELFF. CDR3 DNA sequence: TGTGCCAGCAGCCTCTTAGCGGGAGGAGGAACCGGGGAGCTGTTTTTT.

In this sample, this clone turned up a few times. The V and J genes are TRBV5-1 and TRBJ1-3; D remains ambiguous. Germline loops: CDR1 SGHRS, CDR2 YFSETQ. Trimming shortened V by 1 base and J by 0 bases, and 11 bases separated the two germline ends. The CDR3 is 16 amino acids. The CDR3 coding sequence is TGCGCCAGCAGCTTGACCGGGCCGCTCTCTGGAAACACCATATATTTT. Translation gives CASSLTGPLSGNTIYF.

The V call is TRBV15, the J call TRBJ1-2; the D gene is possibly TRBD1 (5 bases). V shed 0 bases and J shed 7 bases, with 15 bases lying between them. Germline V gene lookup returns CDR1 LNHNV and CDR2 YYDKDF (reference sequence). The length of the CDR3 is 15 residues. The CDR3 protein is CATSRDQVRDGGYTF. The CDR3 DNA reads TGTGCCACCAGCAGAGATCAGGTCCGGGACGGTGGCTACACCTTC. The full variable domain, with the rest looked up from reference TRBV15 and TRBJ1-2, is DAMVIQNPRYQVTQFGKPVTLSCSQTLNHNVMYWYQQKSSQAPKLLFHYYDKDFNNEADTPDNFQSRRPNTSFCFLDIRSPGLGDTAMYLCATSRDQVRDGGYTFGSGTRLTVV.

This clone was seen once. The V and J genes are TRBV2 and TRBJ1-2; no clear D. V was cut by 4 bases and J by 6 bases, with 9 bases left in between. Per the germline V gene, CDR1 is SNHLY and CDR2 is FYNNEI. CDR3 size: 12 residues. CDR3 in DNA: TGTGCCAGCAGTGCAGGATTCAATGGCTACACCTTC. It codes for CASSAGFNGYTF.

A remark on this clone: At one end, the junction sequence differs from germline, possibly due to a read error. The chain has TRBV10-3 and TRBJ2-7, with 7 bases lining up with TRBD1. This CDR3 is built from 13 residues. Germline CDR1 is ENHRY and CDR2 is SYGVKD. The CDR3 bases are TGTGCCATCGGTGACAGGGTCTTCTACGAGCAGTACTTC. It specifies CAIGDRVFYEQYF.

The V and J genes are TRBV7-8 and TRBJ2-7, with a tentative D call TRBD1 (5 bases). Germline CDR1 SGHVS, CDR2 FQNEAQ. V lost 3 bases and J 0 bases, leaving 12 bases between the germline ends. The CDR3 is made up of 15 amino acids. The CDR3 region has the DNA TGTGCCAGCAGCTTTCAGGCGACAGACTCCTACGAGCAGTACTTC. Translated, it gives CASSFQATDSYEQYF.

The table lists this clone with a few counts. J is TRBJ2-7 and V is TRBV11-2; 9 bases map to TRBD2. Germline values: CDR1 SGHAT, CDR2 FQNNGV. The ends lost 3 bases at V and 0 bases at J; junction bases unmatched: 12. The CDR3 loop spans 18 amino acids. DNA for the CDR3: TGTGCCAGCAGCTTTAGTTTCACTAGCGGGTCCAGCTCCTACGAGCAGTACTTC. Protein product: CASSFSFTSGSSSYEQYF.

A few counts support this clone. This rearrangement joins TRBV27 to TRBJ2-3; D not resolved. The germline V and J ends were trimmed by 2 bases and 0 bases, with 6 bases remaining between them. There are 14 residues in the CDR3. The germline gives CDR1 MNHEY, CDR2 SMNVEV (reference sequence). The CDR3 sequence is CASSLRLSTDTQYF. DNA of the CDR3: TGTGCCAGCAGTTTACGCCTAAGCACAGATACGCAGTATTTT.